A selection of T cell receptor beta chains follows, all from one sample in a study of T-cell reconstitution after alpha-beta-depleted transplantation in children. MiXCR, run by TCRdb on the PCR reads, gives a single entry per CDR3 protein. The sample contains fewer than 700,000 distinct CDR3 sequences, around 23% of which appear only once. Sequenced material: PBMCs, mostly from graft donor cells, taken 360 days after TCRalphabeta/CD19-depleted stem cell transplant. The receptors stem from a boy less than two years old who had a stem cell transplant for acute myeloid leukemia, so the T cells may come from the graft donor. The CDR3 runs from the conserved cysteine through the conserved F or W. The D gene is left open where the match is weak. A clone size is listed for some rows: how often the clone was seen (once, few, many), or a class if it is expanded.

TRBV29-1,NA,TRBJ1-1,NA,TGCAGCGTTGTGGGACATAAGATAGAAGCTTTCTTT,CSVVGHKIEAFF
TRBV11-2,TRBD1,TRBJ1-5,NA,TGTGCCAGCAGCTTAGGCGGGCGGACAGGGCCTCATATCGGCAATCAGCCCCAGCATTTT,CASSLGGRTGPHIGNQPQHF
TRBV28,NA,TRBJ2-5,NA,TGTGCCAGCAAAGGGGGGGTCTTCAGAGAGACCCAGTACTTC,CASKGGVFRETQYF
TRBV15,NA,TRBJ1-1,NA,TGTGCCACCAGCATGACAGGGAACACTGAAGCTTTCTTT,CATSMTGNTEAFF
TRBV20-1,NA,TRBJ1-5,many,TGCAGTGCACAGGGCAGGGGCAATCAGCCCCAGCATTTT,CSAQGRGNQPQHF
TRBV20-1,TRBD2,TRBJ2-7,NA,TGCAGTGCAACCACTAGCGGGGCGCCCTCCTACGAGCAGTACTTC,CSATTSGAPSYEQYF
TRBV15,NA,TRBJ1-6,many,TGTGCCACCAGCAGAGTCCCATTACCTAATTCACCCCTCCACTTT,CATSRVPLPNSPLHF
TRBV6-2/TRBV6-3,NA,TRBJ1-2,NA,TGTGCCAGCAGCCGGCCCCCTGGTACCTATGGCTACACCTTC,CASSRPPGTYGYTF
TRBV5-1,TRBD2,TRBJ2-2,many,TGCGCCAGCAGCGGGGGACTAGCGGGGGACTACGGGGAGCTGTTTTTT,CASSGGLAGDYGELFF
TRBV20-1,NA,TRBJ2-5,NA,TGCAGTGAACTAGTAGGAGAGACCCAGTACTTC,CSELVGETQYF
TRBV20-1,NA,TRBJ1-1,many,TGCAGTGCTATCGAGGACGCGAACACTGAAGCTTTCTTT,CSAIEDANTEAFF
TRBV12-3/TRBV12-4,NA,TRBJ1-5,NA,TGTGCCAGCAGTGCCGCCAGGGCGGGTCAGCCCCAGCATTTT,CASSAARAGQPQHF
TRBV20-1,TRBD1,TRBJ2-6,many,TGCAGTGCACTGACAGGGGGCCCTGGGGCCAACGTCCTGACTTTC,CSALTGGPGANVLTF
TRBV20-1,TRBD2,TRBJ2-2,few,TGCAGTGCTAGAGATCGAGGACTAGCGCCGAACACCGGGGAGCTGTTTTTT,CSARDRGLAPNTGELFF
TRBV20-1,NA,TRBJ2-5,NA,TGCAGTGCTAGTAGGCAGTACCAAGAGACCCAGTACTTC,CSASRQYQETQYF
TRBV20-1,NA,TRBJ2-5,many,TGCAGTGCTAGAGCAGCCCCTCTCGAGACCCAGTACTTC,CSARAAPLETQYF
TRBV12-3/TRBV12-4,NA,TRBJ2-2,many,TGTGCCAGCACATCGGCTCTGAACACCGGGGAGCTGTTTTTT,CASTSALNTGELFF
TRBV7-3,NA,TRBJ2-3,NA,TGTGCCAGCAGCTCATGGGGGGGGCCTGGAGATACGCAGTATTTT,CASSSWGGPGDTQYF
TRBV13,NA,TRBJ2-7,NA,TGTGCCAGCAGCGCTCGAGACGCCCCTTACGAGCAGTACTTC,CASSARDAPYEQYF
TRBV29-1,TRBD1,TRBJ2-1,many,TGCAGCGCCGACAGGGGGTCCTACAATGAGCAGTTCTTC,CSADRGSYNEQFF
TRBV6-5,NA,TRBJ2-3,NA,TGTGCCAGCAGTTACGAGGGTAGGGGCAGCTCTAGCACAGATACGCAGTATTTT,CASSYEGRGSSSTDTQYF
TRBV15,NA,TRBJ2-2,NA,TGTGCCACCAGCAGAGATCTCGCGAGGGACGGGGAGCTGTTTTTT,CATSRDLARDGELFF
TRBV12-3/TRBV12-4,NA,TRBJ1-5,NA,TGTGCCAGCAGTCTCCAGGGGCCACAGCAGCCCCAGCATTTT,CASSLQGPQQPQHF